The rows below give T cell receptor beta chains drawn from one sample of a study of T cell responses to AZD1222 COVID-19 vaccine. TCRdb keeps only in-frame clones here, not all; method: immunoSEQ multiplex PCR. The sample gives roughly 97,000 clones, roughly 88% of which show up once; less than 3.5% is in the top ten. This sample comprised peripheral blood, obtained on day 0 of AZD1222 vaccination. These receptors all stem from an adult in good health. Both conserved end residues are part of each CDR3. The order of the fields is D gene, J gene, V gene, clone size, CDR3 protein, CDR3 DNA. The D gene is left open where the match is weak. Clone size is not always given. Where it is, it says once, few, many or a class for expanded clones.

>NA|TRBJ1-5|TRBV19|NA
CASIVGGGVGNQPQHF
TGTGCCAGTATCGTGGGGGGTGGGGTTGGCAATCAGCCCCAGCATTTT
>TRBD1|TRBJ1-4|TRBV6-4|NA
CASTGGGQGHEKLFF
TGTGCCAGCACCGGAGGGGGACAGGGTCACGAAAAACTGTTTTTT
>NA|TRBJ1-4|TRBV5-1|NA
CASSLGGAGEKLFF
TGCGCCAGCAGCCTGGGGGGGGCCGGCGAAAAACTGTTTTTT
>NA|TRBJ1-1|TRBV10-1|once
CASSGERETEAFF
TGCGCCAGCAGCGGGGAAAGGGAGACTGAAGCTTTCTTT
>TRBD2|TRBJ2-3|TRBV28|NA
CASSPQTSGVTDTQYF
TGTGCCAGCAGTCCACAGACTAGCGGGGTAACAGATACGCAGTATTTT
>TRBD1|TRBJ2-7|TRBV6-5|NA
CASSYSTGLLYF
TGTGCCAGCAGTTACTCGACAGGGCTTTTGTACTTC
>NA|TRBJ1-3|TRBV29-1|NA
CSVEIGDGAIYF
TGCAGCGTTGAAATCGGGGACGGGGCCATATATTTT
>TRBD2|TRBJ2-1|TRBV15|NA
CATSRGGGSSYNEQFF
TGTGCCACCAGCAGGGGCGGGGGGAGCTCCTACAATGAGCAGTTCTTC
>TRBD2|TRBJ2-7|TRBV28|NA
CASRNSGVSSYEQYF
TGTGCCAGCAGAAACAGCGGGGTAAGCTCCTACGAGCAGTACTTC
>TRBD2|TRBJ2-3|TRBV3-1/TRBV3-2|NA
CASSQVNGGGTDTQYF
TGTGCCAGCAGCCAAGTTAACGGGGGGGGCACAGATACGCAGTATTTT
>NA|TRBJ2-5|TRBV6-5|NA
CASSYDQLETQYF
TGTGCCAGCAGTTACGACCAGTTAGAGACCCAGTACTTC
>NA|TRBJ1-1|TRBV7-2|NA
CASSFLNTEAFF
TGTGCCAGCAGCTTCTTGAACACTGAAGCTTTCTTT
>TRBD2|TRBJ2-7|TRBV30|NA
CASNPASGEDEQYF
TGTGCCTCCAACCCGGCTAGCGGGGAGGACGAGCAGTACTTC
>NA|TRBJ1-5|TRBV12-3/TRBV12-4|NA
CASSLATGQPQHF
TGTGCCAGCAGTTTAGCGACAGGACAGCCCCAGCATTTT
>NA|TRBJ1-5|TRBV19|NA
CASTMPGGDQPQHF
TGTGCCAGTACCATGCCGGGGGGGGATCAGCCCCAGCATTTT
>NA|TRBJ2-3|TRBV29-1|NA
CSVGQFTDTQYF
TGCAGCGTTGGGCAGTTCACAGATACGCAGTATTTT
>TRBD1|TRBJ1-6|TRBV18|NA
CASSPPGGSGNSPLHF
TGTGCCAGCTCACCCCCAGGGGGCTCTGGTAATTCACCCCTCCACTTT
>TRBD1|TRBJ1-4|TRBV7-9|NA
CASSPDRGRNEKLFF
TGTGCCAGCAGCCCGGACAGGGGGCGGAATGAAAAACTGTTTTTT
>NA|TRBJ1-5|TRBV12-3/TRBV12-4|NA
CASSLNQPQHF
TGTGCCAGCAGTTTAAACCAGCCCCAGCATTTT
>NA|TRBJ2-7|TRBV2|NA
CASSVGNYEQYF
TGTGCCAGCAGTGTAGGGAACTACGAGCAGTACTTC
>TRBD1|TRBJ1-6|TRBV6-2/TRBV6-3|NA
CASSYPGQVNSPLHF
TGTGCCAGCAGTTACCCGGGACAGGTGAATTCACCCCTCCACTTT
>TRBD1|TRBJ1-5|TRBV20-1|few
CSASETGKQPQHF
TGCAGCGCTAGTGAGACAGGGAAACAGCCCCAGCATTTT
>NA|TRBJ1-2|TRBV5-4|NA
CASSLEAGRGWGYTF
TGTGCCAGCAGCTTGGAGGCTGGGCGGGGCTGGGGCTACACCTTC
>TRBD1|TRBJ1-4|TRBV30|NA
CAWSSTGTVNEKLFF
TGTGCCTGGAGTTCGACCGGGACAGTGAATGAAAAACTGTTTTTT
>NA|TRBJ2-2|TRBV6-5|NA
CASSSNTGELFF
TGTGCCAGCAGCTCGAACACCGGGGAGCTGTTTTTT
>NA|TRBJ2-1|TRBV29-1|once
CSVEDPRALAYNEQFF
TGCAGCGTTGAAGATCCGAGGGCCCTTGCTTACAATGAGCAGTTCTTC
>TRBD1|TRBJ2-5|TRBV5-1|NA
CASSSGQGRGETQYF
TGCGCCAGCAGCTCGGGACAGGGGAGAGGAGAGACCCAGTACTTC
>NA|TRBJ2-7|TRBV15|few
CATSSQGSEQYF
TGTGCCACCAGCTCACAGGGTAGCGAGCAGTACTTC
>NA|TRBJ2-7|TRBV7-3|NA
CASSPARVSPSYEQYF
TGTGCCAGCAGCCCCGCCCGGGTCAGCCCCTCTTACGAGCAGTACTTC
>TRBD1|TRBJ1-5|TRBV4-1|NA
CASRVGTGPTEPQHF
TGCGCCAGCAGGGTCGGGACAGGGCCTACGGAGCCCCAGCATTTT
>NA|TRBJ2-7|TRBV2|once
CASSRGGAVGYEQYF
TGTGCCAGCAGTAGGGGCGGGGCGGTTGGCTACGAGCAGTACTTC
>TRBD1|TRBJ1-2|TRBV3-1/TRBV3-2|NA
CASSQGLVGGAIGYGYTF
TGTGCCAGCAGCCAAGGGTTGGTAGGGGGCGCGATCGGTTATGGCTACACCTTC
>NA|TRBJ1-4|TRBV5-1|NA
CASSLAGTGNEKLFF
TGCGCCAGCAGCTTGGCCGGGACTGGGAATGAAAAACTGTTTTTT
>NA|TRBJ2-3|TRBV6-2/TRBV6-3|few
CASSYYSTDTQYF
TGTGCCAGCAGTTACTACTCCACAGATACGCAGTATTTT
>TRBD1|TRBJ1-1|TRBV11-2|NA
CASSIQGMNTEAFF
TGTGCCAGCAGCATACAGGGGATGAACACTGAAGCTTTCTTT
>NA|TRBJ1-4|TRBV11-1|NA
CASSFRGSEKLFF
TGTGCCAGCAGCTTTCGGGGAAGCGAAAAACTGTTTTTT
>NA|TRBJ2-2|TRBV5-5|few
CASSLASTAGELFF
TGTGCCAGCAGCTTGGCTAGTACAGCCGGGGAGCTGTTTTTT
>TRBD1|TRBJ1-4|TRBV4-1|NA
CASSQARGPTNEKLFF
TGCGCCAGCAGCCAAGCGAGGGGGCCAACTAATGAAAAACTGTTTTTT
>TRBD1|TRBJ1-1|TRBV6-5|NA
CASRIQGGATEAFF
TGTGCCAGCAGGATACAGGGGGGAGCCACTGAAGCTTTCTTT
>NA|TRBJ2-1|TRBV5-1|NA
CASSPRGSNYNEQFF
TGCGCCAGCAGCCCCCGCGGGTCCAATTACAATGAGCAGTTCTTC
>NA|TRBJ1-1|TRBV6-5|NA
CAILPVGRTNTEAFF
TGTGCCATCCTTCCAGTGGGACGGACGAACACTGAAGCTTTCTTT
>NA|TRBJ1-2|TRBV18|NA
CASSPGGSAANYGYTF
TGTGCCAGCTCACCCGGGGGGTCAGCAGCTAACTATGGCTACACCTTC